This TCR beta chain was recovered during a study of cytomegalovirus exposure and HLA in healthy donors. Study-wide results and caveats: Through in vitro validation, a few CMV-associated chains were shown to be specific for CMV antigens. The study recorded 164 TCR beta chains that were cytomegalovirus-associated. Clusters of TCRs from the first cohort tended to co-occur in the roughly 120 validation repertoires (as a later analysis found).

TCRdb's copy holds only in-frame clones and misses some; the assay was immunoSEQ multiplex PCR. The sample carries 250,000 to 350,000 clones, approximately 86% recorded once. A remark on this clone: The antigen remains unidentified.

Trimming cost V 3 bases and J 1 base, with 15 bases left between them. Germline V gene lookup returns CDR1 LNHNV and CDR2 YYDKDF (reference sequence). The CDR3 runs to 16 residues. This chain links TRBV15 with TRBJ1-1; D unclear. The clonotype originates from a man aged 25 to 40 in good health and CMV-seronegative. Source material: PBMCs. CDR3 residues: CATSRAGSLWNTEAFF. The CDR3 region has the DNA TGTGCCACCAGCAGGGCGGGTTCCCTCTGGAACACTGAAGCTTTCTTT.